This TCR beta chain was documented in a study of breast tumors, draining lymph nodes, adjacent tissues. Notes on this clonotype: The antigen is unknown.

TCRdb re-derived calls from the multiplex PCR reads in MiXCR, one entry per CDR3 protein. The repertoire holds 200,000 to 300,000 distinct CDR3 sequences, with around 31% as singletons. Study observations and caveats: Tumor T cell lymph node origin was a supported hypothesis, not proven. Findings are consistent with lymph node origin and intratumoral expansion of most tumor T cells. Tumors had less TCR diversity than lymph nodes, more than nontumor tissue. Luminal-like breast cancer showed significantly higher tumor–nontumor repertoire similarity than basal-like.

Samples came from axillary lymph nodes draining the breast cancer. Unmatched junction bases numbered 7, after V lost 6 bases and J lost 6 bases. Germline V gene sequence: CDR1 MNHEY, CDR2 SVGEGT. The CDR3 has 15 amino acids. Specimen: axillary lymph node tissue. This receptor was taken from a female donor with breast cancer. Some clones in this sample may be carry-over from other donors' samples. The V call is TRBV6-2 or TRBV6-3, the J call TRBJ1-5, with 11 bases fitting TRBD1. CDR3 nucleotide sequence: TGTGCCAGCAGCAAGGACAGGGGGCAGATTCAGCCCCAGCATTTT. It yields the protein CASSKDRGQIQPQHF.